This is a list of T cell receptor beta chains from one sample in a study of T cells in Graves' hyperthyroidism and ophthalmopathy. Using its own MiXCR run on the multiplex PCR reads, TCRdb lists one record per CDR3 protein. The sample includes about 600,000 distinct CDR3 sequences, approximately 14% seen only once; the top ten take about an eighth. The source material was blood. These receptors all stem from a woman aged 50 to 65 with Graves' ophthalmopathy. CDR3s include the opening cysteine and the closing phenylalanine or tryptophan. D genes are given only for firm matches. Size values are once, few and many counts, or a class for expanded clones, and some rows have none.

j_call	d_call	clone_size	v_call	cdr3_aa	cdr3_nt
TRBJ1-3	.	many	TRBV7-9	CASTSGNSGNTIYF	TGTGCCAGCACCTCCGGGAACTCTGGAAACACCATATATTTT
TRBJ2-3	TRBD2	.	TRBV28	CASSSRLAGVGDSTDTQYF	TGTGCCAGCAGTTCCAGACTAGCGGGAGTCGGGGATAGCACAGATACGCAGTATTTT
TRBJ2-5	.	.	TRBV19	CASSSGLYQETQYF	TGTGCCAGTAGCAGCGGACTGTACCAAGAGACCCAGTACTTC
TRBJ2-1	TRBD1	many	TRBV6-5	CASSYSPLDRGILGGQFF	TGTGCCAGCAGTTACTCTCCATTGGACAGGGGTATTCTTGGCGGGCAGTTCTTC
TRBJ1-5	.	many	TRBV28	CASRPDGEGDSQPQHF	TGTGCCAGCAGACCCGACGGGGAGGGGGATAGTCAGCCCCAGCATTTT
TRBJ2-1	.	.	TRBV27	CASSRVPHQFFF	TGTGCCAGCAGTCGGGTTCCCCATCAGTTCTTCTTC
TRBJ2-4	TRBD2	.	TRBV6-1	CASSPTSGLSLAKNIQYF	TGTGCCTCCTCCCCAACTAGCGGCTTATCCCTAGCCAAAAACATTCAGTACTTC
TRBJ2-4	.	.	TRBV10-3	CAISESNPSGIQYF	TGTGCCATCAGTGAGTCGAACCCATCGGGCATTCAGTACTTC
TRBJ2-7	TRBD2	many	TRBV5-6	CASSAPGLAGKSYEQYF	TGTGCCAGCAGCGCGCCGGGACTAGCGGGAAAATCCTACGAGCAGTACTTC
TRBJ1-5	.	many	TRBV18	CASSPQQAHQPQHF	TGTGCCAGCTCACCACAGCAGGCCCATCAGCCCCAGCATTTT
TRBJ2-2	.	many	TRBV28	CASSFGDRDTGELFF	TGTGCCAGCAGTTTCGGGGACCGGGACACCGGGGAGCTGTTTTTT
TRBJ2-5	.	few	TRBV5-1	CASSSGGQGVVETQYF	TGCGCCAGCAGCTCGGGAGGACAGGGTGTTGTGGAGACCCAGTACTTC
TRBJ2-7	TRBD2	many	TRBV20-1	CSARGLAGGGYEQYF	TGCAGTGCTAGAGGTCTAGCGGGTGGGGGCTACGAGCAGTACTTC
TRBJ2-7	TRBD1	.	TRBV10-3	CAISGDRGSSYEQYF	TGTGCCATCAGTGGAGACAGGGGGAGCTCCTACGAGCAGTACTTC
TRBJ2-7	TRBD2	many	TRBV20-1	CSARTPGTSGKQYF	TGCAGTGCTAGAACCCCCGGGACTAGCGGAAAGCAGTACTTC
TRBJ1-1	TRBD1	.	TRBV18	CASSPTYGQGEEAFF	TGTGCCAGCTCACCGACGTACGGACAGGGGGAAGAAGCTTTCTTT
TRBJ2-7	TRBD2	once	TRBV12-3/TRBV12-4	CASSPLAGGIHSYEQYF	TGTGCCAGCAGCCCGCTAGCGGGAGGTATCCACTCCTACGAGCAGTACTTC
TRBJ2-1	TRBD1	.	TRBV5-1	CASSLQDRGVYNEQFF	TGCGCCAGCAGCCTCCAGGACAGGGGGGTCTACAATGAGCAGTTCTTC
TRBJ1-4	.	many	TRBV7-9	CASSPGMWEKLFF	TGTGCCAGCAGCCCAGGAATGTGGGAAAAACTGTTTTTT
TRBJ2-5	.	.	TRBV14	CASSQYYQETQYF	TGTGCCAGCAGCCAGTACTATCAAGAGACCCAGTACTTC
TRBJ1-4	.	.	TRBV4-2	CASSPPGGFNEKLFF	TGTGCCAGCAGCCCGCCTGGGGGTTTTAATGAAAAACTGTTTTTT
TRBJ2-1	TRBD2	many	TRBV6-2/TRBV6-3	CASRTTVASTETSGRRDGYNEQFF	TGTGCCAGCAGAACTACAGTTGCTTCAACTGAGACTAGCGGGAGAAGGGACGGCTACAATGAGCAGTTCTTC
TRBJ1-1	.	many	TRBV7-2	CASSLEAGRSLNTEAFF	TGTGCCAGCAGCTTAGAGGCAGGTCGATCGCTGAACACTGAAGCTTTCTTT
TRBJ2-1	.	.	TRBV25-1	CASSEQTYSGYNEQFF	TGTGCCAGCAGTGAACAAACATACAGCGGTTACAATGAGCAGTTCTTC
TRBJ2-7	TRBD1	many	TRBV27	CASSLDRNNSYEQYF	TGTGCCAGCAGTTTGGACAGGAATAACTCCTACGAGCAGTACTTC
TRBJ1-1	.	few	TRBV7-2	CASSLDGRQTNTEAFF	TGTGCCAGCAGCTTAGACGGGAGGCAGACGAACACTGAAGCTTTCTTT
TRBJ2-7	TRBD1	many	TRBV20-1	CSARKPGQGRSYEQYF	TGCAGTGCTAGAAAGCCGGGACAGGGGCGCTCCTACGAGCAGTACTTC
TRBJ1-1	TRBD1	few	TRBV7-9	CASSLPRDRAYMNTEAFF	TGTGCCAGCAGCTTACCTCGGGACAGGGCCTACATGAACACTGAAGCTTTCTTT
TRBJ2-1	.	.	TRBV28	CASLGGIDYNEQFF	TGTGCCAGCTTAGGCGGAATTGACTACAATGAGCAGTTCTTC
TRBJ1-2	TRBD1	few	TRBV20-1	CSATTGTGGSYGYTF	TGCAGTGCCACTACCGGGACAGGGGGCAGCTATGGCTACACCTTC
TRBJ2-2	.	many	TRBV6-5	CASRPLPGRGAGELFF	TGTGCCAGCAGACCTCTCCCGGGACGGGGCGCCGGGGAGCTGTTTTTT
TRBJ2-1	TRBD2	many	TRBV20-1	CSATEVRTSVVYNEQFF	TGCAGTGCGACCGAGGTCAGGACTAGCGTTGTTTACAATGAGCAGTTCTTC
TRBJ1-2	.	many	TRBV3-1	CASSQVAGLNYGYTF	TGTGCCAGCAGCCAAGTAGCGGGGCTGAACTATGGCTACACCTTC
TRBJ2-7	TRBD1	many	TRBV2	CASIAGTGNYEQYF	TGTGCCAGTATAGCCGGGACAGGGAACTACGAGCAGTACTTC
TRBJ1-1	TRBD1	many	TRBV28	CASSYPGQGEFGAFF	TGTGCCAGCAGTTATCCGGGACAGGGAGAATTCGGAGCTTTCTTT
TRBJ2-1	TRBD2	many	TRBV7-3	CASSSELADRRGSYNEQFF	TGTGCCAGCAGCTCGGAACTAGCGGACCGACGGGGGTCTTACAATGAGCAGTTCTTC
TRBJ1-1	TRBD1	few	TRBV15	CATSRTGQLNTEAFF	TGTGCCACCAGCCGCACGGGACAGCTGAACACTGAAGCTTTCTTT
TRBJ2-5	TRBD2	few	TRBV5-1	CASSFLPAGDLETQYF	TGCGCCAGCAGCTTCCTCCCCGCGGGAGATTTGGAGACCCAGTACTTC
TRBJ1-5	TRBD1	many	TRBV12-3/TRBV12-4	CASSLTRTGAVGQPQHF	TGTGCCAGCAGTTTAACCCGGACAGGGGCGGTTGGACAGCCCCAGCATTTT
TRBJ1-5	.	many	TRBV30	CAWSATNSNQPQHF	TGTGCCTGGAGTGCCACTAATAGCAATCAGCCCCAGCATTTT
TRBJ2-6	.	few	TRBV6-2/TRBV6-3	CASSWSSGANVLTF	TGTGCCAGCAGTTGGAGCTCTGGGGCCAACGTCCTGACTTTC
TRBJ2-2	.	few	TRBV7-8	CASSPLLGLTVGELFF	TGTGCCAGCAGCCCCCTTTTAGGGTTAACTGTCGGGGAGCTGTTTTTT
TRBJ2-7	.	many	TRBV30	CAWSVWRGQYEQYF	TGTGCCTGGAGTGTTTGGCGTGGACAATACGAGCAGTACTTC
TRBJ2-7	TRBD2	many	TRBV12-3/TRBV12-4	CASSGLGWGSSYEQYF	TGTGCCAGCAGTGGACTAGGGTGGGGAAGCTCCTACGAGCAGTACTTC
TRBJ1-6	.	.	TRBV7-9	CASSLQGFNSPLHF	TGTGCCAGCAGCCTCCAGGGATTTAATTCACCCCTCCACTTT
TRBJ2-5	TRBD1	many	TRBV12-3/TRBV12-4	CASSLVRDRGRRETQYF	TGTGCCAGCAGTTTAGTCCGGGACAGGGGGCGTCGGGAGACCCAGTACTTC